This T cell receptor (beta chain) was observed in a study of metastatic and nonmetastatic thyroid tumors. Ahead of thyroid surgery, no patient had received treatment of any kind. Using MiXCR, TCRdb re-called clones from the PCR reads. The table records about 40,000 clones, 25% to 30% of them present only once. The ends were cut back, 6 bases at V and 4 bases at J, with 13 bases in the middle. The CDR3 covers 14 residues. The germline gives CDR1 SGHAT, CDR2 FQNNGV. The TCR sequence derives from a male donor with papillary thyroid cancer or a benign thyroid nodule (not recorded which). Some clones in this sample may be carry-over from other donors' samples. The sample taken for sequencing was blood. The V call is TRBV11-2, the J call TRBJ1-3, with D tentatively TRBD1 (5 bases). The CDR3 DNA follows: TGTGCCAGCAGTTACTTGGGGCGAGGAAACACCATATATTTT. Amino acid sequence: CASSYLGRGNTIYF.